These 24 T cell receptor beta chains were all obtained from the same sample, sequenced in a study of T cell clonotyping in hematopoietic cell transplantation. Specified time point: recipient sample about 28 days before transplant, after cytoreduction. The data were produced by immunoSEQ multiplex PCR, yet TCRdb's version contains in-frame clones alone and is incomplete. This table has approximately 44,000 clones, around 85% appearing once. The sequencing used peripheral blood mononuclear cells, collected before stem cell transplant. These receptors were collected from a man aged 60 to 69 with acute myeloid leukemia. Some clones in this sample may be carry-over from other donors' samples.

The gene calls are TRBV5-6 and TRBJ1-6; maybe TRBD1 (5 bases). Deletions cut 4 bases from V and 11 bases from J, with 16 bases between. Germline loops: CDR1 SGHDT, CDR2 YYEEEE. The CDR3 is 14 amino acids. The CDR3 reads CASSPGPEEPPLHF. The DNA of the CDR3 is TGTGCCAGCAGCCCGGGACCCGAAGAGCCACCCCTCCACTTT.

This clone was counted between two and nine times. The rearrangement links TRBV29-1 to TRBJ1-3; no reliable D call. Germline-derived CDR1 and CDR2 are SQVTM and ANQGSEA. The CDR3 has 13 residues. The V end lost 6 bases, the J end lost 0 bases, and 9 bases lay between the germline ends. The CDR3 DNA reads TGCAGCGTCCCAGCCCCCTCTGGAAACACCATATATTTT. Encoded protein: CSVPAPSGNTIYF. Complete variable domain (other parts from reference TRBV29-1 and TRBJ1-3): SAVISQKPSRDICQRGTSLTIQCQVDSQVTMMFWYRQQPGQSLTLIATANQGSEATYESGFVIDKFPISRPNLTFSTLTVSNMSPEDSSIYLCSVPAPSGNTIYFGEGSWLTVV.

The chain uses TRBV7-2 and TRBJ2-3; D gene ambiguous. This CDR3 is 14 amino acids long. Per the germline V gene, CDR1 is SGHTA and CDR2 is FQGNSA. V lost 2 bases and J lost 0, with 6 bases in between. DNA of the CDR3: TGTGCCAGCAGCTTATCCACGAGCACAGATACGCAGTATTTT. This translates into CASSLSTSTDTQYF.

J is TRBJ2-6 and V is TRBV4-1, with a tentative D call TRBD2 (6 bases). The CDR3 length is 16 residues. Trimming removed 4 bases from V and 3 bases from J, with 13 bases in between. From germline, CDR1 is MGHRA and CDR2 YSYEKL. CDR3 DNA: TGCGCCAGCAGCCGCGGGACTTTTGGTGGGGCCAACGTCCTGACTTTC. It is translated as CASSRGTFGGANVLTF.

The chain links TRBV23-1 to TRBJ1-2; D is perhaps TRBD1 (5 bases). TRBV23-1 is filed as an ORF, its function uncertain. The germline V and J ends were trimmed by 0 bases and 8 bases, with 19 bases remaining between them. The CDR3 covers 16 residues. The chain's CDR3 is CASSQSFGREEVGYTF. In DNA form, the CDR3 reads TGCGCCAGCAGTCAATCTTTCGGCAGGGAAGAAGTGGGCTACACCTTC.

The CDR3 spells CASSQDPGQGFSIQSPLHF. The DNA for the CDR3 is TGCGCCAGCAGCCAAGACCCGGGACAGGGTTTTTCTATTCAGTCACCCCTCCACTTT. This chain links TRBV4-3 with TRBJ1-6, with 9 bases matching TRBD1. The CDR3 sequence is 19 residues long. Looked up from germline, CDR1 is LGHNA and CDR2 is YSLEER. With 0 bases clipped from V and 10 bases from J, the junction kept 16 bases outside the gene matches.

The chain combines TRBV27 with TRBJ2-2; 7 positions match TRBD2. Germline trimming cut 6 bases from V and 0 bases from J; bases unmatched to any gene: 7. The CDR3 runs 16 residues. Germline V gene data show CDR1 as MNHEY and CDR2 as SMNVEV (reference sequence). The CDR3: CASRIAAGTNTGELFF. In nucleotides, the CDR3 is TGTGCCAGCAGAATTGCAGCGGGGACGAACACCGGGGAGCTGTTTTTT.

This clone was seen a few times. The V call is TRBV11-2, the J call TRBJ2-1, with 8 positions matching TRBD1. V was clipped by 5 bases and J by 8 bases; unmatched bases: 14. Germline CDR1 SGHAT, CDR2 FQNNGV. CDR3 length: 16 amino acids. This chain's CDR3 is CASSPQGARVSHEQFF. CDR3 nucleotides: TGTGCCAGCAGCCCTCAGGGGGCGCGGGTTTCTCATGAGCAGTTCTTC. Using reference TRBV11-2 and TRBJ2-1 for the parts outside the CDR3, the full variable domain is EAGVAQSPRYKIIEKRQSVAFWCNPISGHATLYWYQQILGQGPKLLIQFQNNGVVDDSQLPKDRFSAERLKGVDSTLKIQPAKLEDSAVYLCASSPQGARVSHEQFFGPGTRLTVL.

This clone was counted between two and nine times. V and J are TRBV6-5 and TRBJ1-6, with a tentative D call TRBD1 (5 bases). CDR1 is MNHEY, CDR2 SVGAGI, per germline. V was clipped by 4 bases and J by 16 bases, with 11 bases between them. The CDR3 is 11 residues long. This CDR3 is CASSSRQSLHF. CDR3 DNA sequence: TGTGCCAGCAGTTCCCGACAGTCTCTCCACTTT.

Details on this clone: The junction does not match germline at one end; this may be a read error. The chain has TRBV4-1 and TRBJ2-7, with D possibly matching TRBD2 (6 bases). CDR1 is MGHRA, CDR2 YSYEKL, per germline. The CDR3 spans 12 residues. The CDR3 DNA is TGCGCCAGCAGCCAAGATATATCGGGACTCCACTTC. It translates to CASSQDISGLHF.

This chain links TRBV2 with TRBJ2-2, with D possibly matching TRBD2 (5 bases). V lost 5 bases to trimming and J lost 1 base, with 8 bases between them. The CDR3 length is 14 residues. Germline V gene lookup returns CDR1 SNHLY and CDR2 FYNNEI. CDR3 nucleotide sequence: TGTGCCAGCAGTAATAGCGAGAACACCGGGGAGCTGTTTTTT. It specifies CASSNSENTGELFF.

The chain carries TRBV5-4 and TRBJ1-2; TRBD1 is a possible D gene (5 bases). The V gene's germline CDR1 is SGHNT and CDR2 YYREEE (reference sequence). The CDR3 has 12 amino acids. The ends were cut back, 4 bases at V and 7 bases at J, with 11 bases in the middle. The CDR3 DNA sequence: TGTGCCAGCAGCCAAGACAGTATTGGCTACACCTTC. It codes for CASSQDSIGYTF.

This clone was observed a single time. V usage is TRBV7-8 and J usage is TRBJ2-5; D could derive from TRBD1 or TRBD2 (7 bases each). Germline CDR1 SGHVS, CDR2 FQNEAQ. V dropped 5 bases and J dropped 1 base, with 17 bases sitting between them. The CDR3 runs 16 residues. The CDR3 protein is CASSARRGGLQETQYF. CDR3 sequence (DNA): TGTGCCAGCAGCGCGCGCAGGGGGGGGCTCCAAGAGACCCAGTACTTC.

The genes are TRBV11-2 and TRBJ2-2; no definite D call. This CDR3 is 14 amino acids long. V was cut by 1 base and J by 1 base, with 4 bases left in between. The germline V gene encodes CDR1 SGHAT and CDR2 FQNNGV. The CDR3 loop is CASSLAENTGELFF. The CDR3 nucleotides read TGTGCCAGCAGCTTAGCGGAGAACACCGGGGAGCTGTTTTTT.

The genes are TRBV9 and TRBJ1-6, with D possibly TRBD1 on 5 matching bases. This CDR3 contains 14 residues. Trimming shortened V by 3 bases and J by 5 bases, and 9 bases separated the two germline ends. The V gene's germline CDR1 is SGDLS and CDR2 YYNGEE. The CDR3 protein is CASSGGRDNSPLHF. The DNA of the CDR3 is TGTGCCAGCAGCGGTGGCAGGGATAATTCACCCCTCCACTTT.

V is TRBV4-3 and J is TRBJ2-3; tentatively, D is TRBD1 (5 bases). This CDR3 contains 15 residues. Between the trimmed V and J ends, which lost 0 bases and 5 bases, there was a span of 12 bases. Germline V gives CDR1 LGHNA, CDR2 YSLEER. The CDR3 bases are TGCGCCAGCAGCCAAGATTGGGGCCCGGGAGATACGCAGTATTTT. As protein: CASSQDWGPGDTQYF.

CDR3 sequence: CASSNPQDGWEGYTF. The CDR3 DNA follows: TGTGCCAGTAGTAACCCACAGGATGGTTGGGAAGGCTACACCTTC. The chain links TRBV19 to TRBJ1-2; weak D call: TRBD1 (5 bases). This CDR3 is built from 15 residues. V lost 4 bases, J lost 8 bases, and 20 bases lay in between. Germline values: CDR1 LNHDA, CDR2 SQIVND (reference sequence).

V is TRBV7-9 and J is TRBJ1-3; D not resolved. The length of the CDR3 is 15 residues. V was shortened by 5 bases and J by 6 bases, with 17 bases between the two germline ends. The V gene's germline CDR1 is SEHNR and CDR2 FQNEAQ (reference sequence). CDR3 amino acids: CASSPRPNRENTIYF. CDR3 bases: TGTGCCAGCAGCCCGCGCCCTAACCGCGAAAACACCATATATTTT.

This clone has only a few counts. This sequence joins TRBV5-1 and TRBJ1-6, with 8 bases identical to TRBD1. With V trimmed by 4 bases and J by 8 bases, 5 bases remained unmatched. This CDR3 comprises 14 residues. Germline V gene sequence: CDR1 SGHRS, CDR2 YFSETQ. As DNA, the CDR3 is TGCGCCAGCAGCCGGACAGGGTTTGATTCACCCCTCCACTTT. Protein sequence: CASSRTGFDSPLHF.

The rearrangement uses TRBV4-1 and TRBJ1-4; 10 bases line up with TRBD1. The CDR3 is 16 amino acids. With 1 base clipped from V and 7 bases from J, the junction kept 6 bases outside the gene matches. The germline V gene has CDR1 MGHRA and CDR2 YSYEKL. The CDR3 protein is CASSQVDRGFFEKLFF. In DNA, the CDR3 is TGCGCCAGCAGCCAAGTGGACAGGGGGTTTTTTGAAAAACTGTTTTTT.

The chain links TRBV28 to TRBJ1-4; D is possibly TRBD1 (5 bases). The V end was cut by 10 bases, the J end by 15 bases, with 30 bases between. From germline, CDR1 is MDHEN and CDR2 SYDVKM. This CDR3 is built from 15 residues. The CDR3 loop is CATTKQGTPSVGLFF. DNA of the CDR3: TGTGCCACGACGAAGCAAGGGACTCCTTCTGTGGGTTTGTTTTTT.

The rearrangement links TRBV4-1 to TRBJ1-2; D not resolved. CDR1 and CDR2 (germline): MGHRA, YSYEKL. The CDR3 is 16 residues long. Trimming left V 0 bases short and J 8 bases short, with 19 bases between. In DNA, the CDR3 is TGCGCCAGCAGCCAAGAAACCCTCCTGCTTACTGGGGGCTACACCTTC. Translated, it gives CASSQETLLLTGGYTF.

This chain joins TRBV9 and TRBJ2-3; 11 bases are a match to TRBD2. This CDR3 has 15 amino acids. V lost 1 base to trimming and J lost 4 bases; unmatched junction nucleotides: 2. Germline V gene sequence: CDR1 SGDLS, CDR2 YYNGEE. This chain's CDR3 is CASSVNSGGADTQYF. The CDR3 DNA reads as TGTGCCAGCAGCGTAAATAGCGGGGGGGCAGATACGCAGTATTTT.

V usage is TRBV7-2 and J usage is TRBJ1-1, with no clear D. Germline V gene data show CDR1 as SGHTA and CDR2 as FQGNSA. This CDR3 spans 15 amino acids. V lost 2 bases and J lost 6, with 16 bases in between. The chain's CDR3 is CASSLSLTTLSEAFF. The DNA of the CDR3 is TGTGCCAGCAGCTTATCTTTGACAACACTGTCTGAAGCTTTCTTT.